A single TCR beta chain is shown here with its context. The antigen is unknown. The sorting of PBMCs gave CD4+ and CD8+ T cells. The source of the sample is a study of CD8+ T cells in alopecia areata. Germline CDR1 reads GTSNPN; CDR2 reads SVGIG (reference sequence). V was trimmed by 4 bases and J by 2 bases, leaving 15 bases between them. The CDR3 runs to 14 residues. Points from the study as a whole: Among patients, TCR sharing was less clear than in mice, a difference possibly due in part to HLA diversity in the patient population. Normal skin contains resident alphabeta T cells, and these are also sequenced in scalp samples. Elevated clonality characterized lesional scalp relative to normal scalp, particularly in alopecia totalis/universalis.

As the sequencing template, cDNA was produced by extracting RNA and reverse transcribing it. Here immunoSEQ multiplex PCR was the method, and the copy in TCRdb shows in-frame clones only, minus some. The profile shows some 180,000 clones, about 61% of them singletons. The sequence was obtained from a human donor in good health. The chain uses TRBV30 and TRBJ2-7; the D gene could be TRBD1 or TRBD2 (5 bases each). Sequences were obtained from CD8+ T cells sorted from blood. The CDR3 sequence is CAWNPGTPAYEQYF. The CDR3 DNA reads as TGTGCCTGGAACCCTGGGACGCCGGCCTACGAGCAGTACTTC.